This TCR beta chain stems from a study of spatial heterogeneity in lung cancer. The wider study: Raw reads contained each unique TCR and UMI combination more than ten times on average.

A single record per CDR3 protein comes from TCRdb applying MiXCR to the 5' RACE reads. The top ten clones hold 6.2% of a sample with 89,000 or so distinct CDR3 sequences, 15% to 25% of them seen once. This clonotype occurred many times. Time point given: sample taken at primary tumor resection. No cell sorting; template was whole RNA from tumor, lung tissue or PBMC. Donors were about 70 untreated early-stage non-small cell lung cancer patients. The CDR3 is 14 amino acids. The germline gives CDR1 MDHEN, CDR2 SYDVKM. V was trimmed by 2 bases and J by 4 bases, leaving 11 bases between them. The chain uses TRBV28 and TRBJ2-5; D not resolved. This TCR was sampled from a male donor with early-stage non-small cell lung cancer. The sample in question was PBMCs, obtained at surgery. The CDR3: CASSLPPPAETQYF. CDR3 in DNA: TGTGCCAGCAGTTTACCTCCCCCGGCAGAGACCCAGTACTTC.